This T cell receptor (beta chain) was obtained from a study of blood T cells in healthy people across ages. General observations from the study: A roughly linear age-dependent decrease characterized TCR beta diversity per million T cells. PBMCs went unsorted, and a conclusive naive versus antigen-experienced comparison was therefore prevented.

Notes on this clonotype: The antigen remains unidentified.

In germline, CDR1 is LGHNA, CDR2 YSLEER. The trim removed 1 base at V and 2 bases at J, leaving 1 base unmatched. The CDR3 extends over 17 amino acids. Next came a second PCR, run for about 6 to 12 cycles, which used a sample-barcoded 5' primer along with a J-beta primer mix. TCRdb reprocessed the 5' RACE reads via MiXCR and lists one record per CDR3 protein. The sample lists about 770,000 distinct CDR3 sequences, about 42% seen once, with about 21% in the top ten. The rearrangement uses TRBV4-3 and TRBJ2-2; TRBD2 aligns across 13 bases. The material sequenced was blood. This TCR was sampled from a man in his 60s in good health. CDR3 loop: CASSQGLAGGNTGELFF. The CDR3 DNA sequence: TGCGCCAGCAGCCAAGGACTAGCGGGGGGCAACACCGGGGAGCTGTTTTTT.